These T cell receptor beta chains were read from a single sample in a study of T-cell memory formation after mild COVID-19. One entry per CDR3 protein, called by TCRdb with MiXCR from the 5' RACE reads. The sample yields fewer than 60,000 distinct CDR3 sequences, 25% to 35% seen once. The specimen was PBMCs or a T cell subset sorted from them (not recorded which). These receptors were obtained from a man between 18 and 35 years old who had mild COVID-19 (a few samples of this study predate the infection). Cell type and time point are not known. CDR3s include the opening cysteine and the closing phenylalanine or tryptophan. A D gene is named only where the DNA matches it firmly. Clone sizes are given selectively: once, few, many, or a class where the clone is expanded.

len,d_gene,abundance,v_gene,j_gene,CDR3aa,CDR3nt
16,.,.,TRBV24-1,TRBJ2-3,CATSDLGPTNTDTQYF,TGTGCCACCAGTGATTTGGGTCCCACGAACACAGATACGCAGTATTTT
16,.,.,TRBV7-2,TRBJ2-5,CASSFGVGPTRETQYF,TGTGCCAGCAGCTTTGGGGTGGGGCCCACCCGGGAGACCCAGTACTTC
16,TRBD1,.,TRBV7-9,TRBJ1-2,CASSLTGGVRESGYTF,TGTGCCAGCAGCTTAACAGGGGGCGTCCGAGAATCCGGCTACACCTTC
11,.,.,TRBV6-2/TRBV6-3,TRBJ2-3,CASLTGNTQYF,TGTGCCAGCCTCACAGGGAATACGCAGTATTTT
15,.,few,TRBV7-9,TRBJ1-6,CASTTRRGGHSPLHF,TGTGCCAGCACCACCCGCAGGGGAGGGCATTCACCCCTCCACTTT
14,TRBD1,few,TRBV7-6,TRBJ2-7,CASSWGTAAYEQYF,TGTGCCAGCAGTTGGGGGACAGCCGCCTACGAGCAGTACTTC
12,.,few,TRBV9,TRBJ1-2,CASSADNYGYTF,TGTGCCAGCAGCGCCGATAACTATGGCTACACCTTC
14,.,.,TRBV12-3/TRBV12-4,TRBJ2-1,CASSLVPLGNEQFF,TGTGCCAGCAGTTTAGTCCCCCTGGGAAATGAGCAGTTCTTC
11,.,many,TRBV29-1,TRBJ2-1,CSVVLGNEQFF,TGCAGCGTTGTATTGGGCAATGAGCAGTTCTTC
15,.,.,TRBV20-1,TRBJ1-5,CSAKTGTYSNQPQHF,TGCAGTGCTAAAACAGGGACGTATAGCAATCAGCCCCAGCATTTT
19,TRBD2,.,TRBV20-1,TRBJ2-3,CSARSEAALAGGPSDTQYF,TGCAGTGCTAGATCAGAGGCCGCACTAGCGGGGGGCCCGTCAGATACGCAGTATTTT
11,.,few,TRBV7-3,TRBJ2-2,CASSAGEELFF,TGTGCCAGCAGCGCCGGGGAGGAGCTGTTTTTT
15,.,.,TRBV4-3,TRBJ2-5,CASSQDMASKETQYF,TGCGCCAGCAGCCAAGATATGGCCTCCAAAGAGACCCAGTACTTC
16,.,.,TRBV15,TRBJ1-1,CATSLPGRGANTEAFF,TGTGCCACCAGCTTACCGGGCAGAGGGGCGAACACTGAAGCTTTCTTT
15,.,many,TRBV6-1,TRBJ2-6,CASSEGGSGANVLTF,TGTGCCAGCAGTGAAGGGGGCTCTGGGGCCAACGTCCTGACTTTC
16,TRBD1,.,TRBV7-2,TRBJ2-3,CASSPYGTGVADTQYF,TGTGCCAGCAGCCCGTACGGGACAGGGGTTGCAGATACGCAGTATTTT
12,.,few,TRBV10-3,TRBJ1-5,CAISGYNQPQHF,TGTGCCATCAGTGGGTATAATCAGCCCCAGCATTTT
13,.,.,TRBV29-1,TRBJ2-1,CSVEARIRDEQFF,TGCAGCGTTGAAGCCCGCATACGGGATGAGCAGTTCTTC
17,.,few,TRBV4-1,TRBJ2-3,CASSIRSQGIGTDTQYF,TGCGCCAGCAGCATCAGAAGTCAGGGTATAGGCACAGATACGCAGTATTTT
14,.,few,TRBV20-1,TRBJ2-5,CSASTGLVWETQYF,TGCAGTGCTAGTACGGGGTTGGTGTGGGAGACCCAGTACTTC
14,.,few,TRBV14,TRBJ2-1,CASSPGPHYNEQFF,TGTGCCAGCAGCCCGGGACCTCACTACAATGAGCAGTTCTTC
12,.,.,TRBV6-2/TRBV6-3,TRBJ1-1,CASSPVNTEAFF,TGTGCCAGCAGTCCGGTCAACACTGAAGCTTTCTTT
12,.,few,TRBV4-1,TRBJ1-1,CASSQDLTEAFF,TGCGCCAGCAGCCAGGACCTCACTGAAGCTTTCTTT
14,.,few,TRBV7-9,TRBJ2-5,CASSLQNGWETQYF,TGTGCCAGCAGCTTGCAAAACGGATGGGAGACCCAGTACTTC
15,.,once,TRBV4-1,TRBJ1-4,CASSRLGGGGEKLFF,TGCGCCAGCAGCCGCCTGGGGGGTGGAGGTGAAAAACTGTTTTTT
13,TRBD1,few,TRBV20-1,TRBJ1-1,CSARGQGDTEAFF,TGCAGTGCTAGAGGACAGGGGGACACTGAAGCTTTCTTT
17,TRBD2,.,TRBV7-8,TRBJ2-3,CASSLEGGLAIVDTQYF,TGTGCCAGCAGCTTAGAAGGTGGACTAGCGATCGTCGATACGCAGTATTTT
15,TRBD2,.,TRBV7-6,TRBJ2-1,CASSPTLAGGREQFF,TGTGCCAGCAGCCCAACACTAGCGGGGGGGCGAGAGCAGTTCTTC
18,.,.,TRBV13,TRBJ1-2,CASSLGVGDASTNYGYTF,TGTGCCAGCAGCTTAGGAGTAGGGGACGCTTCCACAAACTATGGCTACACCTTC
12,.,many,TRBV12-3/TRBV12-4,TRBJ2-2,CASSRSTGELFF,TGTGCCAGCAGTCGATCCACCGGGGAGCTGTTTTTT
14,.,.,TRBV6-1,TRBJ1-1,CASSEQGLGTEAFF,TGTGCCAGCAGTGAACAGGGCTTGGGCACTGAAGCTTTCTTT
19,TRBD2,few,TRBV7-2,TRBJ2-5,CASSFPSRSGGARGKTQYF,TGTGCCAGCAGCTTCCCATCGAGGAGCGGGGGGGCCCGCGGGAAGACCCAGTACTTC
16,TRBD2,many,TRBV5-1,TRBJ2-3,CASRAFSGGAGDTQYF,TGCGCCAGCAGGGCCTTCAGCGGGGGGGCTGGAGATACGCAGTATTTT
14,.,few,TRBV9,TRBJ1-1,CASSAPGRNTEAFF,TGTGCCAGCAGCGCTCCGGGACGGAACACTGAAGCTTTCTTT
15,.,.,TRBV3-1,TRBJ2-7,CASSQTTGGGYEQYF,TGTGCCAGCAGCCAGACAACAGGAGGGGGCTACGAGCAGTACTTC
13,.,few,TRBV7-2,TRBJ2-2,CASSPGIVGELFF,TGTGCCAGCAGTCCCGGGATTGTTGGGGAGCTGTTTTTT
15,TRBD2,.,TRBV5-1,TRBJ2-3,CASSRDYSSTDTQYF,TGCGCCAGCAGTCGGGACTATTCTAGCACAGATACGCAGTATTTT
15,.,few,TRBV10-2,TRBJ2-1,CASSEGGRSYNEQFF,TGCGCCAGCAGTGAGGGTGGGCGCAGCTACAATGAGCAGTTCTTC
16,TRBD1,.,TRBV7-6,TRBJ2-5,CASSLAVGTDQETQYF,TGTGCCAGCAGCTTAGCGGTAGGGACAGACCAAGAGACCCAGTACTTC
17,TRBD1,.,TRBV29-1,TRBJ2-2,CSVEVIEGAFMTGELFF,TGCAGCGTTGAGGTTATTGAGGGGGCGTTTATGACCGGGGAGCTGTTTTTT
17,TRBD1,.,TRBV10-3,TRBJ1-3,CAISSPGQGASGNTIYF,TGTGCCATCAGCTCTCCGGGACAGGGGGCTTCTGGAAACACCATATATTTT
14,.,.,TRBV4-2,TRBJ2-5,CASSQDTVQETQYF,TGTGCCAGCAGCCAAGATACAGTACAAGAGACCCAGTACTTC
14,TRBD1,.,TRBV4-3,TRBJ2-1,CASSQDRGYNEQFF,TGCGCCAGCAGCCAAGACAGGGGGTACAATGAGCAGTTCTTC
14,.,.,TRBV6-1,TRBJ1-1,CASPLGVRNTEAFF,TGTGCCAGCCCCTTGGGGGTCCGAAACACTGAAGCTTTCTTT
11,.,few,TRBV12-3/TRBV12-4,TRBJ2-7,CASTPGHEQYF,TGTGCCAGCACCCCCGGCCACGAGCAGTACTTC
13,TRBD2,few,TRBV27,TRBJ2-1,CASRIAGGAEQFF,TGTGCCAGCAGAATCGCGGGGGGGGCTGAGCAGTTCTTC
14,.,many,TRBV5-4,TRBJ2-1,CASSLEPVNNEQFF,TGTGCCAGCAGCTTGGAGCCAGTCAACAATGAGCAGTTCTTC
14,.,.,TRBV7-9,TRBJ1-2,CASSGTDVGYGYTF,TGTGCCAGCAGCGGGACGGACGTGGGCTATGGCTACACCTTC
17,TRBD1,many,TRBV7-6,TRBJ2-3,CASSLFDRDRWTDTQYF,TGTGCCAGCAGCTTATTCGACAGGGACCGGTGGACAGATACGCAGTATTTT
14,.,.,TRBV27,TRBJ1-1,CASSLRGSPTEAFF,TGTGCCAGCAGTTTAAGGGGTAGCCCCACTGAAGCTTTCTTT
12,TRBD2,.,TRBV29-1,TRBJ2-3,CSVEEGTTTQYF,TGCAGCGTTGAAGAGGGGACTACTACGCAGTATTTT
14,.,few,TRBV4-3,TRBJ2-1,CASSQVSGVHEQFF,TGCGCCAGCAGCCAAGTTTCAGGGGTCCATGAGCAGTTCTTC
15,TRBD1,.,TRBV7-6,TRBJ2-7,CASSLHPTGGNEQYF,TGTGCCAGCAGCTTACACCCGACAGGGGGGAACGAGCAGTACTTC
15,.,few,TRBV27,TRBJ2-7,CASSLYALAGNEQYF,TGTGCCAGCAGTTTATACGCCCTAGCTGGGAACGAGCAGTACTTC